This T cell receptor beta chain was identified in a study of T cell repertoires in cytomegalovirus infection. Study context: Alongside well-studied HLA-B-restricted CMV epitopes, recently identified HLA-C-restricted CMV epitopes were also used. CMV infection together with matching HLA type was indicated by public TCR beta signatures.

This clonotype was recorded at least ten times. Its antigen is unidentified. Germline assignment: CDR1 SGHTA and CDR2 FQGNSA. CDR3 length equals 16 residues. V lost 1 base and J lost 1, with 13 bases in between. TCRdb re-called the reads through MiXCR, storing one row per CDR3 protein. Found here are roughly 990,000 distinct CDR3 sequences, around 32% of them singletons; the top ten hold 10% to 15%. General study points: HLA-C-restricted, CMV-specific TCR beta clonotypes were dominant ex vivo.

The sequence derives from a human donor in good health (CMV status not recorded). Some clones in this sample may be carry-over from other donors' samples. The sequences come from cultured CD8+ T cells from PBMCs, collected from culture after CMV antigen stimulation. The chain combines TRBV7-2 with TRBJ1-1; D perhaps matches TRBD1 (5 bases). CDR3 region: CASSLVFSGENTEAFF. In nucleotides, the CDR3 is TGTGCCAGCAGCTTAGTATTTTCGGGGGAGAACACTGAAGCTTTCTTT.